The clone carrying this T cell receptor beta chain was seen more than once but under ten times. Its antigen is still unknown. The data were obtained in a study of blood T cells in healthy people across ages. Together with a sample-barcoded 5' primer, a J-beta primer mix was included in a second PCR lasting roughly 6 to 12 cycles. One entry per CDR3 protein results from TCRdb running MiXCR on the 5' RACE reads. The repertoire consists of hundreds of thousands of distinct CDR3 sequences, with roughly half occurring once and the leading ten covering about 13%. The CDR3 has 13 residues. The V segment lost 3 bases and the J segment 6 bases; nucleotides outside the gene matches: 7. The germline V gene encodes CDR1 SQVTM and CDR2 ANQGSEA. Broader study findings: Unsorted PBMCs ruled out conclusive naive versus antigen-experienced comparison.

Sequencing was performed on blood. The sequence was collected from a woman older than 75 in good health. The chain has TRBV29-1 and TRBJ1-2; 7 bases align to TRBD1. Written as DNA, the CDR3 is TGCAGCGTTGAGGCAGGGGGTGAGGATGGCTACACCTTC. Its translation: CSVEAGGEDGYTF.